One sample yielded the 21 T cell receptor beta chains listed below, sequenced in a study of neoadjuvant anti-PD-1 for oral cavity cancer. Repertoires were generated with immunoSEQ multiplex PCR, while TCRdb's copy carries only in-frame clones and drops some. The table shows 15,000 to 20,000 clones, with 60% to 80% occurring only once. The specimen comprised PBMCs, sampled before nivolumab (anti-PD-1) treatment. The receptors originated from a person aged 35 to 85 with oral cavity squamous cell carcinoma.

The V and J genes are TRBV29-1 and TRBJ1-2; TRBD1 might be the D (6 bases). The CDR3 spans 13 residues. Germline V CDR1 and CDR2: SQVTM, ANQGSEA. The V end was cut by 0 bases, the J end by 11 bases, with 16 bases between. CDR3 region: CSVEDRGADDYTF. The CDR3 nucleotides read TGCAGCGTTGAAGATCGGGGGGCCGACGATTACACCTTC.

This chain links TRBV27 with TRBJ2-7; 10 bases line up with TRBD1. Germline loops: CDR1 MNHEY, CDR2 SMNVEV (reference sequence). Trimming cost V 3 bases and J 3 bases; bases outside gene matches: 5. The CDR3 has 15 amino acids. CDR3 nucleotides: TGTGCCAGCAGTTTCCGGGACAGGGGAGTCTACGAGCAGTACTTC. Residues: CASSFRDRGVYEQYF.

V is TRBV6-1 and J is TRBJ1-2; 11 bases align to TRBD1. The CDR3 spans 16 residues. The germline V gene encodes CDR1 MNHNS and CDR2 SASEGT. Trimming cost V 4 bases and J 4 bases; bases outside gene matches: 8. The CDR3 coding sequence is TGTGCCAGCAGTGCCCTGGGACAGGGGGGACCCTATGGCTACACCTTC. This sequence encodes CASSALGQGGPYGYTF.

The chain combines TRBV5-1 with TRBJ2-3; D possibly matches TRBD1 or TRBD2 (5 bases each). CDR1 and CDR2 from the germline V gene are SGHRS and YFSETQ. Trimming cost V 7 bases and J 2 bases, with 14 bases left between them. CDR3 size: 14 residues. The CDR3 loop is CASRRAGTTDTQYF. Written as DNA, the CDR3 is TGCGCCAGCCGTAGGGCAGGGACCACAGATACGCAGTATTTT.

V is TRBV6-5 and J is TRBJ1-4; no clear D. Trimming took 7 bases from V and 8 from J, leaving 17 bases between them. The CDR3 spans 14 residues. Germline CDR1 and CDR2: MNHEY and SVGAGI. DNA for the CDR3: TGTGCCAGCAACTCGGAGGGAGTAGGAGAAAAACTGTTTTTT. It encodes CASNSEGVGEKLFF.

This clone has only one observation. The V gene is TRBV7-2, the J gene TRBJ2-2; D not certain. V dropped 6 bases and J dropped 4 bases, with 9 bases sitting between them. Germline CDR1 reads SGHTA; CDR2 reads FQGNSA. The CDR3 is 13 amino acids. CDR3: CASSSSSTGELFF. CDR3 nucleotide sequence: TGTGCCAGCAGTTCCAGTTCCACCGGGGAGCTGTTTTTT. The variable domain in full, completed from reference TRBV7-2 and TRBJ2-2, reads GAGVSQSPSNKVTEKGKDVELRCDPISGHTALYWYRQSLGQGLEFLIYFQGNSAPDKSGLPSDRFSAERTGGSVSTLTIQRTQQEDSAVYLCASSSSSTGELFFGEGSRLTVL.

The V gene is TRBV18, the J gene TRBJ2-5, with a weak D call TRBD1 (5 bases). Trimming took off 6 bases at V and 2 bases at J, with 19 bases between the two ends. Germline V gene sequence: CDR1 KGHSH, CDR2 LQKENI. The CDR3 is 16 amino acids. In DNA form, the CDR3 reads TGTGCCAGCTCCCCTCTCATACGGAAGGGGCAAGAGACCCAGTACTTC. Translating gives CASSPLIRKGQETQYF.

The V and J genes are TRBV29-1 and TRBJ1-2; D is uncertain. The CDR3 runs to 11 residues. Germline V gene lookup returns CDR1 SQVTM and CDR2 ANQGSEA. Trimming took off 3 bases at V and 7 bases at J, with 9 bases between the two ends. CDR3: CSVDAVSGYTF. Written as DNA, the CDR3 is TGCAGCGTTGACGCGGTGAGTGGCTACACCTTC.

V is TRBV6-1 and J is TRBJ1-1; TRBD1 might be the D (5 bases). Trimming took 5 bases from V and 4 from J, leaving 14 bases between them. Germline values: CDR1 MNHNS, CDR2 SASEGT. The CDR3 contains 14 residues. The CDR3 nucleotides are TGTGCCAGCAGTAACCAGGGTGTAAGCACTGAAGCTTTCTTT. Its translation: CASSNQGVSTEAFF.

This clone was picked up one time. The chain is built from TRBV5-5 and TRBJ1-5, with D possibly matching TRBD1 (5 bases). Germline V lookup: CDR1 SGHKS, CDR2 YYEKEE (reference sequence). The V and J ends lost 3 bases and 3 bases respectively, with 7 bases between them. The CDR3 is 13 residues long. The CDR3 protein is CASSWDSNQPQHF. Here the CDR3 DNA reads TGTGCCAGCAGCTGGGACTCCAATCAGCCCCAGCATTTT.

V usage is TRBV6-1 and J usage is TRBJ2-2; D unclear. The V gene lost 9 bases and the J gene lost 1 base, with 6 bases spanning the gap. Germline V gene lookup returns CDR1 MNHNS and CDR2 SASEGT. The CDR3 is 12 amino acids. Here the CDR3 reads CASGWNTGELFF. As DNA, the CDR3 is TGTGCCAGTGGATGGAACACCGGGGAGCTGTTTTTT.

V and J are TRBV6-5 and TRBJ1-3; no reliable D call. V lost 6 bases and J 8 bases, leaving 17 bases between the germline ends. The germline V gene encodes CDR1 MNHEY and CDR2 SVGAGI. The CDR3 loop spans 14 amino acids. The CDR3 coding sequence is TGTGCCAGCAGCCGGTCAACCGGGGTAGACACCATATATTTT. Translation gives CASSRSTGVDTIYF.

This chain joins TRBV6-5 and TRBJ1-1; D ambiguous. Germline-derived CDR1 and CDR2 are MNHEY and SVGAGI. The CDR3 consists of 15 residues. V was pared by 2 bases and J by 2 bases, with 12 bases between. Here the CDR3 reads CASSYQWTGNTEAFF. In DNA, the CDR3 is TGTGCCAGCAGTTACCAATGGACGGGAAACACTGAAGCTTTCTTT.

This chain links TRBV6-5 with TRBJ1-1; tentatively, D is TRBD1 (6 bases). The CDR3 loop spans 14 amino acids. Germline assignment: CDR1 MNHEY and CDR2 SVGAGI. Trimming shortened V by 7 bases and J by 1 base, and 13 bases separated the two germline ends. As DNA, the CDR3 is TGTGCCAGCAAGGCTCGGGGGCGGAACACTGAAGCTTTCTTT. This sequence encodes CASKARGRNTEAFF.

This clone was found once. This chain connects TRBV2 to TRBJ1-1; D uncertain. The germline V and J ends were trimmed by 4 bases and 4 bases, with 16 bases remaining between them. Germline V gene lookup returns CDR1 SNHLY and CDR2 FYNNEI. The CDR3 has 15 amino acids. The CDR3 sequence is CASSAIGVFGTEAFF. The CDR3 bases are TGTGCCAGCAGTGCCATAGGTGTGTTTGGCACTGAAGCTTTCTTT.

This clone has a single count. The J gene is TRBJ2-2, the V gene TRBV7-3; TRBD1 might be the D (5 bases). In germline, CDR1 is SGHTA, CDR2 FQGTGA. V gave up 3 bases and J gave up 0 bases, with 11 bases separating them. The CDR3 contains 16 residues. The CDR3 sequence is CASSFGRASNTGELFF. In DNA form, the CDR3 reads TGTGCCAGCAGCTTTGGCAGGGCTTCGAACACCGGGGAGCTGTTTTTT.

This clone was found once. The chain links TRBV2 to TRBJ2-7, with D perhaps TRBD1 (6 bases). The CDR3 runs to 13 residues. Trimming left V 8 bases short and J 3 bases short, with 14 bases between. Germline CDR1 and CDR2: SNHLY and FYNNEI. CDR3 region: CASSQGPYYEQYF. The CDR3 region has the DNA TGTGCCAGCTCTCAGGGGCCCTACTACGAGCAGTACTTC.

The chain employs TRBV30 and TRBJ1-5; the D is unclear. The germline V and J ends were trimmed by 0 bases and 9 bases, with 6 bases remaining between them. The CDR3 length is 11 residues. Germline V gives CDR1 GTSNPN, CDR2 SVGIG (reference sequence). The DNA of the CDR3 is TGTGCCTGGAGTGTACGGGGGCCCCAGCATTTT. Its protein product is CAWSVRGPQHF.

The chain links TRBV5-4 to TRBJ2-3, with 7 bases aligning to TRBD2. With 0 bases clipped from V and 2 bases from J, the junction kept 6 bases outside the gene matches. The germline V gene has CDR1 SGHNT and CDR2 YYREEE (reference sequence). This CDR3 has 16 residues. The CDR3 DNA follows: TGTGCCAGCAGCTTGGCCCCTAGCGGAACCACAGATACGCAGTATTTT. It encodes CASSLAPSGTTDTQYF.

V gene TRBV6-7 combines with J gene TRBJ1-2, with D possibly TRBD1 on 6 matching bases. TRBV6-7 is an ORF, with its function uncertain. The CDR3 covers 16 residues. Trimming stripped 0 bases from V and 1 base from J, with 12 bases between. The CDR3 nucleotides are TGTGCCAGCAGTTACTCGATTGGACAGATTAACTATGGCTACACCTTC. Protein sequence: CASSYSIGQINYGYTF.

The CDR3 coding sequence is TGTGCCATCAGTGACTCCCCGGGACGGACCACAGATACGCAGTATTTT. This encodes CAISDSPGRTTDTQYF. The rearrangement links TRBV10-3 to TRBJ2-3; D possibly matches TRBD1 or TRBD2 (5 bases each). V shed 3 bases and J shed 2 bases, with 15 bases lying between them. The CDR3 contains 16 residues. Germline V CDR1 and CDR2: ENHRY, SYGVKD.